This TCR beta chain was retrieved from a study of cytomegalovirus exposure and HLA in healthy donors. Notes on this clone: Its antigen is unknown.

13 Jbeta primers and 60 Vbeta primers were used for the PCR. Assay: immunoSEQ multiplex PCR; the TCRdb copy retains only in-frame clones and omits some. This sample carries approximately 250,000 clones, around 83% of them seen once, and the ten largest clones take around 0.22%. Study conclusions and caveats: Of the V segments, some could not be distinguished, including TRBV6-2 and TRBV6-3, and were excluded. TCR beta chain V- and J-gene trimming was linked, in a later analysis, to a missense variant in DCLRE1C.

Participants comprised healthy donors of bone marrow. Germline V lookup: CDR1 KGHSY, CDR2 FQNENV. The CDR3 has 15 amino acids. The V gene lost 4 bases and the J gene lost 1 base, with 10 bases spanning the gap. The TCR comes from a girl aged 2-10 years in good health and CMV-seronegative. Sequenced input: PBMCs. This sequence joins TRBV16 and TRBJ1-4, with D possibly TRBD1 on 5 matching bases. The CDR3 is CASSLGDGTNEKLFF. CDR3 coding DNA: TGTGCCAGCAGCCTAGGGGATGGAACTAATGAAAAACTGTTTTTT.